These 15 T cell receptor beta chains were sequenced from one sample in a study of T-cell memory formation after mild COVID-19. Via MiXCR, TCRdb re-called the 5' RACE reads, giving one row per CDR3 protein. The top ten clones hold under 25% of a sample with 200,000 to 300,000 distinct CDR3 sequences, approximately 15% of them seen once. Material: PBMCs or a T cell subset sorted from them (not recorded which). Receptors originate from a young man who had mild COVID-19 (a few samples of this study predate the infection). Cell type and time point are not known.

This clonotype has at least ten counts. This chain links TRBV7-9 with TRBJ2-1; D tentatively fits TRBD1 or TRBD2 (5 bases each). CDR1 and CDR2 from the germline V gene are SEHNR and FQNEAQ (reference sequence). The CDR3 has 15 residues. V lost 3 bases and J lost 5, with 14 bases in between. The CDR3 protein is CASSFVGPGHNEQFF. CDR3 sequence (DNA): TGTGCCAGCAGCTTTGTGGGACCCGGGCACAATGAGCAGTTCTTC. Based on the CDR3 plus reference TRBV7-9 and TRBJ2-1, the full variable domain is DTGVSQNPRHKITKRGQNVTFRCDPISEHNRLYWYRQTLGQGPEFLTYFQNEAQLEKSRLLSDRFSAERPKGSFSTLEIQRTEQGDSAMYLCASSFVGPGHNEQFFGPGTRLTVL.

This clonotype has a handful of counts. The rearrangement uses TRBV15 and TRBJ1-3; D is ambiguous. V lost 0 bases to trimming and J lost 0 bases, with 9 bases between them. The V gene's germline CDR1 is LNHNV and CDR2 YYDKDF (reference sequence). The CDR3 has 16 amino acids. Here the CDR3 reads CATSRDARASGNTIYF. As DNA, the CDR3 is TGTGCCACCAGCAGAGATGCCCGGGCCTCTGGAAACACCATATATTTT.

This clonotype showed up many times. J is TRBJ1-2 and V is TRBV4-1, with a possible D match to TRBD1 (5 bases). Germline loops: CDR1 MGHRA, CDR2 YSYEKL. The CDR3 consists of 15 residues. V dropped 1 base and J dropped 7 bases, with 16 bases sitting between them. The CDR3, as DNA: TGCGCCAGCAGCCAAGTCATTCCGGGGGACGGTGGCTACACCTTC. Encoded protein: CASSQVIPGDGGYTF.

The V call is TRBV27, the J call TRBJ1-1, with D unclear. The CDR3 totals 13 residues. V was shortened by 4 bases and J by 4 bases, with 10 bases between the two germline ends. The V gene's germline CDR1 is MNHEY and CDR2 SMNVEV (reference sequence). The CDR3: CASSSHLGTEAFF. The CDR3, as DNA: TGTGCCAGCAGTTCCCACTTAGGCACTGAAGCTTTCTTT.

This clonotype appeared a few times. The J gene is TRBJ2-7, the V gene TRBV7-2, with TRBD2 matching over 7 bases. V lost 1 base to trimming and J lost 0 bases; unmatched junction nucleotides: 6. Per the germline V gene, CDR1 is SGHTA and CDR2 is FQGNSA. The CDR3 is 16 residues long. The CDR3 bases are TGTGCCAGCAGCTTAGTGCCTAGCGGAAGCTCCTACGAGCAGTACTTC. This sequence encodes CASSLVPSGSSYEQYF.

A word on this clonotype: A much larger clone differs by one base, so this may be a read error. The gene calls are TRBV12-3 or TRBV12-4 and TRBJ1-5; D not certain. This CDR3 region has 13 residues. CDR3 sequence (DNA): TGTGTCAGCAGTTTTGCAGGCAATCAGCCCCAGCATTTT. Protein: CVSSFAGNQPQHF.

This clonotype was seen a few times. The chain combines TRBV5-1 with TRBJ2-7; a possible D gene is TRBD2 (5 bases). The CDR3 is made up of 14 amino acids. The V gene's germline CDR1 is SGHRS and CDR2 YFSETQ. V lost 1 base, J lost 6 bases, and 14 bases lay in between. This CDR3 is CASSLSPFEGEQYV. Here the CDR3 DNA reads TGCGCCAGCAGCTTGTCCCCGTTCGAGGGCGAGCAGTACGTC.

The genes are TRBV10-3 and TRBJ2-2; possibly TRBD2 for D (5 bases). In germline, CDR1 is ENHRY, CDR2 SYGVKD. V lost 6 bases and J 5 bases, leaving 13 bases between the germline ends. The CDR3 consists of 14 residues. In nucleotides, the CDR3 is TGTGCCATCAGAGAGGGTGTTCCGACCGGGGAGCTGTTTTTT. Protein sequence: CAIREGVPTGELFF.

The CDR3 protein is CSARDSSSNSNQPQHF. The CDR3 DNA sequence: TGCAGTGCTAGAGATTCGAGCTCCAATAGCAATCAGCCCCAGCATTTT. The chain employs TRBV20-1 and TRBJ1-5, with D uncertain. This CDR3 has 16 amino acids. The germline V gene has CDR1 DFQATT and CDR2 SNEGSKA (reference sequence). V dropped 0 bases and J dropped 0 bases, with 12 bases sitting between them.

The chain links TRBV7-2 to TRBJ2-3; D is unresolved. Deletions cut 5 bases from V and 0 bases from J, with 15 bases between. The germline CDR1 and CDR2 sequences are SGHTA and FQGNSA. This CDR3 has 16 amino acids. Written as DNA, the CDR3 is TGTGCCAGCAGCCATCAGTCATCAACTAGCACAGATACGCAGTATTTT. Translated: CASSHQSSTSTDTQYF.

The chain carries TRBV12-3 or TRBV12-4 and TRBJ1-1; no clear D. Trimming stripped 3 bases from V and 3 bases from J, with 11 bases between. The CDR3 consists of 14 residues. The DNA of the CDR3 is TGTGCCAGCAGTTTTGATTTGGGAGACACTGAAGCTTTCTTT. Translated: CASSFDLGDTEAFF.

The J gene is TRBJ2-3, the V gene TRBV3-1; 9 positions match TRBD2. CDR3 length equals 16 residues. CDR1 is LGHDT and CDR2 is YNNKEL in the germline V gene (reference sequence). Trimming removed 2 bases from V and 2 bases from J; junction bases left unmatched: 5. The CDR3 region has the DNA TGTGCCAGCAGCCAACAAGCGGGGGGCTACACAGATACGCAGTATTTT. It codes for CASSQQAGGYTDTQYF.

The J gene is TRBJ2-1, the V gene TRBV24-1, with TRBD2 identical over 8 bases. V trimming: 4 bases; J trimming: 3 bases; junction bases outside the gene matches: 13. Germline V gives CDR1 KGHDR, CDR2 SFDVKD. The CDR3 consists of 18 residues. The CDR3 DNA reads TGTGCCACCAGTGACACTCAACAGCGGGGGCAGAACTACAATGAGCAGTTCTTC. It is translated as CATSDTQQRGQNYNEQFF.

This clonotype occurred a few times. The chain recombines TRBV7-8 with TRBJ2-5, with TRBD2 matching 9 bases. Germline assignment: CDR1 SGHVS and CDR2 FQNEAQ. The J segment lost 1 base and the V segment lost 9 bases, leaving 9 bases of the junction unmatched. This CDR3 is 15 amino acids long. DNA for the CDR3: TGTGCCAGTAAGCTAGCGGGGCGGTTCCAAGAGACCCAGTACTTC. Amino acid sequence: CASKLAGRFQETQYF.

In its sample, this clonotype was seen a few times. The rearrangement uses TRBV7-9 and TRBJ2-2; a weak D match, TRBD2 (5 bases). Germline V gene data show CDR1 as SEHNR and CDR2 as FQNEAQ (reference sequence). The V gene lost 5 bases and the J gene lost 2 bases, with 15 bases spanning the gap. CDR3 length: 16 amino acids. CDR3 sequence reads: CASSVFRELNTGELFF. CDR3 in DNA: TGTGCCAGCAGCGTATTCCGGGAATTAAACACCGGGGAGCTGTTTTTT. Full variable domain (rest looked up from reference TRBV7-9 and TRBJ2-2): DTGVSQNPRHKITKRGQNVTFRCDPISEHNRLYWYRQTLGQGPEFLTYFQNEAQLEKSRLLSDRFSAERPKGSFSTLEIQRTEQGDSAMYLCASSVFRELNTGELFFGEGSRLTVL.